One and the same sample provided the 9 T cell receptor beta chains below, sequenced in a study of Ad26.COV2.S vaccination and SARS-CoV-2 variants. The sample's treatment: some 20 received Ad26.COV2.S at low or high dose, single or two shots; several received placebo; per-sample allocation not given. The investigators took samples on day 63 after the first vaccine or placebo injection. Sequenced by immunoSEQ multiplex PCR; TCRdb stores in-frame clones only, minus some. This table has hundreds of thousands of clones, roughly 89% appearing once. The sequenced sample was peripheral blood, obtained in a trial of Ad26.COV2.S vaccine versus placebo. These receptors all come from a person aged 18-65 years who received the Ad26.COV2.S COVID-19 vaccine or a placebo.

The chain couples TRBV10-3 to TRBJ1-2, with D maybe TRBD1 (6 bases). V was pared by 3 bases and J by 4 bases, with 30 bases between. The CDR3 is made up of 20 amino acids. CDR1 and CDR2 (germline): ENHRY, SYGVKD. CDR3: CAISEGRLNLRGGRGYGYTF. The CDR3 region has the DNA TGTGCCATCAGTGAAGGACGACTAAACCTTCGTGGGGGCCGCGGCTATGGCTACACCTTC.

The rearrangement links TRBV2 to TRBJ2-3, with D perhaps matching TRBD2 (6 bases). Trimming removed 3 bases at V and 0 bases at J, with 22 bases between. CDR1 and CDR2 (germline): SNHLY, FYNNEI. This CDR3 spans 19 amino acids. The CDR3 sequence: CASSDFLSGRSWSTDTQYF. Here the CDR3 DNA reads TGTGCCAGCAGTGATTTTCTGAGCGGGCGGAGTTGGAGCACAGATACGCAGTATTTT. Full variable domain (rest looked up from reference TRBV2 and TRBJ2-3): EPEVTQTPSHQVTQMGQEVILRCVPISNHLYFYWYRQILGQKVEFLVSFYNNEISEKSEIFDDQFSVERPDGSNFTLKIRSTKLEDSAMYFCASSDFLSGRSWSTDTQYFGPGTRLTVL.

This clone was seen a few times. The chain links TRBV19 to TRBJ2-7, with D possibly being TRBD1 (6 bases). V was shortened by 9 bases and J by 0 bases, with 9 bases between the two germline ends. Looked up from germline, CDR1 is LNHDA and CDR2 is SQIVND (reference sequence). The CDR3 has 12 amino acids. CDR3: CASHRVSYEQYV. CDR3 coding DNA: TGTGCCAGCCACAGGGTCTCCTACGAGCAGTACGTC.

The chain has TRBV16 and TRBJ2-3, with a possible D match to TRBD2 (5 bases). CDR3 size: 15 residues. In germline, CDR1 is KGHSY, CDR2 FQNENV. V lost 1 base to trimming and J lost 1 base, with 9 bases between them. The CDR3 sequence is CASSQLLAGTDTQYF. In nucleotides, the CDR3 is TGTGCCAGCAGCCAATTGCTAGCCGGCACAGATACGCAGTATTTT.

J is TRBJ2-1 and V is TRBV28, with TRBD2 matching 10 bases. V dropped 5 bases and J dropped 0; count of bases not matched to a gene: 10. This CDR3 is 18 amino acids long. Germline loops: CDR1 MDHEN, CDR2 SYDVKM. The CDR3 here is CASSPIAGGWSSYNEQFF. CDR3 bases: TGTGCCAGCAGTCCTATAGCGGGAGGTTGGAGCTCCTACAATGAGCAGTTCTTC.

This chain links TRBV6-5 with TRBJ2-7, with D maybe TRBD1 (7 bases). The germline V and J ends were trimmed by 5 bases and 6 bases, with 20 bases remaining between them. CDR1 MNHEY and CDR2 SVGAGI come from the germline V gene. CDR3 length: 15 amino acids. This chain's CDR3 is CASSPAGARGAEQYF. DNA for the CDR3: TGTGCCAGCAGTCCCGCCGGGGCCAGGGGGGCCGAGCAGTACTTC.

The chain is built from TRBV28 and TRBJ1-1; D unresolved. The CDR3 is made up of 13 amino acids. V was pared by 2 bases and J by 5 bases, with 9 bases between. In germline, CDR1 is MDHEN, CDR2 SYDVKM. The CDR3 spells CASSLDTGTEAFF. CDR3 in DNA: TGTGCCAGCAGTTTAGATACGGGGACTGAAGCTTTCTTT.

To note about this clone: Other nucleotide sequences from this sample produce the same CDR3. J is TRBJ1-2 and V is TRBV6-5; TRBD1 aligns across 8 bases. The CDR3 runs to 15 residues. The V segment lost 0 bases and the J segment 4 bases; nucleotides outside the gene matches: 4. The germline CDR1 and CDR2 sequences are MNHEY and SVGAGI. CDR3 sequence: CASSYSSGGVYGYTF. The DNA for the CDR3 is TGTGCCAGCAGTTACTCATCAGGGGGCGTCTATGGCTACACCTTC.

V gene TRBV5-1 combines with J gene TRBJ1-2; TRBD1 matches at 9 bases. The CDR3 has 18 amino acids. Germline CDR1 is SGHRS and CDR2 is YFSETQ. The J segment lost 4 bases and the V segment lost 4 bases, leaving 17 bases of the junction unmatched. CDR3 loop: CASSHDYLRDREAYGYTF. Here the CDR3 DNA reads TGCGCCAGCAGCCATGATTACCTCCGGGACAGGGAAGCCTATGGCTACACCTTC.